The TCR beta chain described here comes from a study of shared clonotypes between healthy human individuals. Points from the study as a whole: Clonotype sharing across donors was expected to vary with sequencing depth. The sharing of about 5% of naive CD4 clonotypes was seen across a few donors.

With regard to this clone: The target antigen is unknown.

Naive CD8 cells, CD45RO-negative and positively selected for CCR7, excluded terminally differentiated effector memory CD45RA+ cells. Assay execution took place at the deep level. TCRdb's copy holds only in-frame clones and misses some; the assay was immunoSEQ multiplex PCR. The table lists about 2.1 million clones, roughly 93% of them singletons. Sequencing input: naive CD8+ T cells from PBMCs. This clonotype was sampled from a man aged 18 to 29 in good health. Some clones in this sample may be carry-over from other donors' samples.

This chain's CDR3 is CASSPRTEYSNQPQHF. The CDR3 bases are TGCGCCAGCAGCCCGCGGACGGAATATAGCAATCAGCCCCAGCATTTT. The chain joins TRBV4-1 to TRBJ1-5; D remains unclear. Looked up from germline, CDR1 is MGHRA and CDR2 is YSYEKL. The CDR3 length is 16 residues. Trimming cost V 4 bases and J 0 bases, with 13 bases left between them.